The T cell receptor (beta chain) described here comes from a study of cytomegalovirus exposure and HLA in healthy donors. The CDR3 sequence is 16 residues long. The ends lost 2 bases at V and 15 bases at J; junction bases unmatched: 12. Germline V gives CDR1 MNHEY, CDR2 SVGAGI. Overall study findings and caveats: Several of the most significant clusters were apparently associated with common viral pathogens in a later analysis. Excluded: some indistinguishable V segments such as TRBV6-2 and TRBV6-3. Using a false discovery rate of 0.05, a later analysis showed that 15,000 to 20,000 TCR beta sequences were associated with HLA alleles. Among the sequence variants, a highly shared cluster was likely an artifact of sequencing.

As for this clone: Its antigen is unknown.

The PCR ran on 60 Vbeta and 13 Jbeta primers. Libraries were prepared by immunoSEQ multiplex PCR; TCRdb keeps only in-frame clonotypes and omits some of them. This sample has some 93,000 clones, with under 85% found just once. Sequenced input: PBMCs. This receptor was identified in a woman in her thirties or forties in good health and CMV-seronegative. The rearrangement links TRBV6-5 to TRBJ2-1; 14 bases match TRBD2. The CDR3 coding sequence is TGTGCCAGCAGTTACGGGACTAGCGGGAGTTTCCGCCGGCTGTTCTTC. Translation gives CASSYGTSGSFRRLFF.